These 30 T cell receptor beta chains came from one sample sequenced in a study of HIV-infected patients and healthy controls. Follow-up blood was drawn about 14 weeks, roughly three months, after antiretroviral therapy began. All unsorted peripheral T cells were captured because whole blood was used without fractionation. cDNA was made from approximately 500 ng RNA using alpha and beta constant primers. Alpha and beta chain libraries were made separately by chain-specific third strand synthesis with multiplexing indices. In TCRdb, the 5' RACE reads were re-called with MiXCR into one record per CDR3 protein. The repertoire holds 8,000 to 8,500 distinct CDR3 sequences, roughly 6.8% seen once, with roughly 21% in the top ten. The specimen comprised blood, sampled during antiretroviral therapy. The source is an adult with HIV infection.

At least ten counts were recorded for this clonotype. Being off target in a library aimed at alpha chains, this beta chain has a size of little meaning. This CDR3 reads CAVLGSPYEQYF. DNA for the CDR3: TGCGCCGTACTGGGCAGCCCCTACGAGCAGTACTTC. The rearrangement links TRBV10-2 to TRBJ2-7; no reliable D call. The germline gives CDR1 WSHSY, CDR2 SAAADI. The CDR3 contains 12 residues. Trimming left V 11 bases short and J 2 bases short, with 13 bases between.

This clonotype turned up a few times. Being off target in a library aimed at alpha chains, this beta chain has a size of little meaning. This chain joins TRBV7-2 and TRBJ2-1; the D gene could be TRBD1 or TRBD2 (5 bases each). Germline assignment: CDR1 SGHTA and CDR2 FQGNSA. The CDR3 has 13 residues. The ends were cut back, 5 bases at V and 6 bases at J, with 11 bases in the middle. CDR3 loop: CASSPPGSNEQFF. In DNA form, the CDR3 reads TGTGCCAGCAGCCCCCCAGGGAGCAATGAGCAGTTCTTC. The full variable domain, in which reference TRBV7-2 and TRBJ2-1 provide the parts outside the CDR3, is GAGVSQSPSNKVTEKGKDVELRCDPISGHTALYWYRQSLGQGLEFLIYFQGNSAPDKSGLPSDRFSAERTGGSVSTLTIQRTQQEDSAVYLCASSPPGSNEQFFGPGTRLTVL.

This clonotype rates as medium-sized (0.01 to 0.1%). The library was designed around alpha chains, so this beta chain is a stray read whose abundance carries little weight. The V call is TRBV6-4, the J call TRBJ2-3; D not resolved. CDR1 is MRHNA and CDR2 is SNTAGT in the germline V gene. This CDR3 is 15 amino acids long. V was trimmed by 5 bases and J by 2 bases, leaving 14 bases between them. As DNA, the CDR3 is TGTGCCAGCAGTCGAACGGGCGCATCCACAGATACGCAGTATTTT. Its protein is CASSRTGASTDTQYF.

In its sample, this clonotype ranks as medium-sized. Since it is a stray read in a library aimed at alpha chains, this beta chain has a size that is not meaningful. The chain combines TRBV29-1 with TRBJ2-1; tentatively, D is TRBD2 (6 bases). The CDR3 extends over 17 amino acids. The V and J ends lost 4 bases and 0 bases respectively, with 19 bases between them. Germline CDR1 and CDR2: SQVTM and ANQGSEA. In DNA, the CDR3 is TGCAGCGTTGTGCCACTAGCACGTCCTAGCTCCTACAATGAGCAGTTCTTC. As protein: CSVVPLARPSSYNEQFF.

This clonotype showed up many times. This beta chain is off target for a library built for alpha chains, so its abundance means little. CDR3: CASSDRIAKNIQYF. Here the CDR3 DNA reads TGTGCCAGCAGCGATCGGATAGCCAAAAACATTCAGTACTTC. The chain uses TRBV14 and TRBJ2-4; D not resolved. This CDR3 has 14 amino acids. The V gene's germline CDR1 is SGHDN and CDR2 FVKESK. The V end was cut by 5 bases, the J end by 0 bases, with 8 bases between. Full variable domain (missing parts from reference TRBV14 and TRBJ2-4): EAGVTQFPSHSVIEKGQTVTLRCDPISGHDNLYWYRRVMGKEIKFLLHFVKESKQDESGMPNNRFLAERTGGTYSTLKVQPAELEDSGVYFCASSDRIAKNIQYFGAGTRLSVL.

Relative to its sample, this clonotype is medium-sized. Within a library made for alpha chains, this beta chain is off target, and its count is uninformative. The chain recombines TRBV12-5 with TRBJ2-1; tentatively, D is TRBD2 (6 bases). CDR1 is LGHNT, CDR2 FRNRAP, per germline. Trimming pared 7 bases from V and 3 bases from J, leaving 16 bases between. This CDR3 is built from 15 residues. CDR3 loop: CASAGTGGVYNEQFF. The DNA of the CDR3 is TGTGCTAGTGCCGGGACCGGAGGGGTCTACAATGAGCAGTTCTTC.

By its share, this clonotype is medium-sized. At one end, the junction sequence differs from germline, possibly due to a read error. This beta chain is off target for a library built for alpha chains, so its abundance means little. This chain uses TRBV6-5 with TRBJ2-5, with 7 bases fitting TRBD2. CDR1 is MNHEY, CDR2 SVGAGI, per germline. CDR3 length: 14 amino acids. The DNA for the CDR3 is TGTGCCAGCAGTCCCCGACTAGCCGGAGAGGCCCAGTACTTC. Its translation: CASSPRLAGEAQYF.

This clonotype is classed as medium-sized (0.01 to 0.1%). Because the library targeted alpha chains, this beta chain is an off-target read whose size means little. This chain joins TRBV6-1 and TRBJ2-1; 8 bases fit TRBD2. The germline CDR1 and CDR2 sequences are MNHNS and SASEGT. V lost 6 bases and J lost 8; bases outside the gene matches: 12. The length of the CDR3 is 15 residues. As DNA, the CDR3 is TGTGCCAGCAGGATGACACTAGCGGTGGGGGATGAGCAGTTCTTC. Amino acids: CASRMTLAVGDEQFF.

This clonotype was seen many times. This beta chain is off target for a library built for alpha chains, so its abundance means little. The rearrangement joins TRBV19 to TRBJ2-1; 9 bases match TRBD1. Germline V gene lookup returns CDR1 LNHDA and CDR2 SQIVND (reference sequence). Trimming cost V 11 bases and J 5 bases; bases outside gene matches: 4. CDR3 length: 12 residues. For the CDR3, the DNA is TGTGCCGTCGGGACAGGGCACAATGAGCAGTTCTTC. It translates to CAVGTGHNEQFF.

This clonotype ranks as medium-sized (0.01 to 0.1%). The library was prepared for alpha chains; this beta chain is a stray read, so its frequency means little. The chain employs TRBV6-5 and TRBJ2-7, with 10 nucleotides matching TRBD2. Trimming cost V 4 bases and J 0 bases; bases outside gene matches: 3. This CDR3 has 15 amino acids. Germline CDR1 and CDR2: MNHEY and SVGAGI. DNA for the CDR3: TGTGCCAGCAGTTTAACTAGCGGGGCCTCCTACGAGCAGTACTTC. It codes for CASSLTSGASYEQYF.

There are a few counts of this clonotype. The library was prepared for alpha chains; this beta chain is a stray read, so its frequency means little. This chain joins TRBV28 and TRBJ2-3, with D hard to call. CDR3 length equals 13 residues. Trimming removed 6 bases at V and 0 bases at J, with 7 bases between. Germline CDR1 and CDR2: MDHEN and SYDVKM. The chain's CDR3 is CASSPASTDTQYF. The DNA of the CDR3 is TGTGCCAGCAGCCCCGCCAGCACAGATACGCAGTATTTT.

This clonotype was seen many times. This beta chain is an unintended read in a library built for alpha chains; its size means little. The chain carries TRBV3-1 and TRBJ1-5; D is unresolved. The V gene lost 6 bases and the J gene lost 2 bases, with 14 bases spanning the gap. The CDR3 has 15 residues. Germline loops: CDR1 LGHDT, CDR2 YNNKEL (reference sequence). DNA of the CDR3: TGTGCCAGCAGTCGTGACCCGAGGGGCAATCAGCCCCAGCATTTT. This codes for CASSRDPRGNQPQHF.

This clonotype appeared many times. A junction boundary mismatches the germline segment, possibly from a read error. This beta chain is an unintended read in a library built for alpha chains; its size means little. The chain employs TRBV10-2 and TRBJ1-1, with 7 bases lining up with TRBD1. Germline CDR1 and CDR2: WSHSY and SAAADI. The CDR3 runs 17 residues. The CDR3 DNA follows: TGCGCCAGCAGTGAGTCAGGGGGCCCCTGGCTGAACGCTGAAGCTTTCTTT. It codes for CASSESGGPWLNAEAFF.

By its share, this clonotype is medium-sized. This beta chain turned up in a library designed for alpha chains; as an off-target read, its abundance says little. The chain combines TRBV18 with TRBJ2-5; D is undetermined. V shed 0 bases and J shed 2 bases, with 4 bases lying between them. Germline CDR1 is KGHSH and CDR2 is LQKENI. This CDR3 has 13 amino acids. In DNA, the CDR3 is TGTGCCAGCTCACCACCTGTACAAGAGACCCAGTACTTC. Encoded protein: CASSPPVQETQYF.

Ten or more counts support this clonotype. For a library built for alpha chains, this beta chain is a stray read; little rests on its size. This chain connects TRBV29-1 to TRBJ2-7; tentatively, D is TRBD1 or TRBD2 (5 bases each). This CDR3 region has 13 residues. Germline CDR1 and CDR2: SQVTM and ANQGSEA. V lost 4 bases and J lost 1, with 11 bases in between. The CDR3 reads CSVVLGESYEQYF. In nucleotides, the CDR3 is TGCAGCGTTGTGTTAGGGGAGTCCTACGAGCAGTACTTC.

This clonotype is medium-sized in the sample. This beta chain was picked up by a library intended for alpha chains and is off target, so its count carries little meaning. This chain joins TRBV5-1 and TRBJ2-5; TRBD2 is a possible D gene (6 bases). Germline-derived CDR1 and CDR2 are SGHRS and YFSETQ. The CDR3 sequence is 14 residues long. The germline V and J ends were trimmed by 2 bases and 5 bases, with 13 bases remaining between them. CDR3 sequence reads: CASSLGSGRETQYF. The DNA for the CDR3 is TGCGCCAGCAGCTTAGGTAGCGGTCGGGAGACCCAGTACTTC. The entire variable domain, with the rest obtained from reference TRBV5-1 and TRBJ2-5, is as follows: KAGVTQTPRYLIKTRGQQVTLSCSPISGHRSVSWYQQTPGQGLQFLFEYFSETQRNKGNFPGRFSGRQFSNSRSEMNVSTLELGDSALYLCASSLGSGRETQYFGPGTRLLVL.

By share, this clonotype ranks as medium-sized. Because the library targeted alpha chains, this beta chain is an off-target read whose size means little. The chain is built from TRBV15 and TRBJ2-4; tentative D call: TRBD1 (5 bases). The germline gives CDR1 LNHNV, CDR2 YYDKDF (reference sequence). Trimming took off 5 bases at V and 0 bases at J, with 11 bases between the two ends. The CDR3 is made up of 15 amino acids. The CDR3 DNA follows: TGTGCCACCAGCGCGCCAGGGCTAGCCAAAAACATTCAGTACTTC. This encodes CATSAPGLAKNIQYF.

This clonotype occurred a few times. In a library made to pick up alpha chains, this beta chain is a stray read with a size that means little. The J gene is TRBJ2-1, the V gene TRBV28; D is unclear. Germline V gene lookup returns CDR1 MDHEN and CDR2 SYDVKM. The CDR3 sequence is 15 residues long. Deletions cut 5 bases from V and 4 bases from J, with 15 bases between. CDR3 loop: CASSLRLIRYNEQFF. The CDR3 DNA reads as TGTGCCAGCAGTCTCCGACTGATCCGATACAATGAGCAGTTCTTC.

This clonotype occurred a few times. This beta chain appears as a stray read in a library generated for alpha chains; its size is not informative. The chain combines TRBV7-9 with TRBJ2-7, with a tentative D call TRBD2 (5 bases). Trimming took off 3 bases at V and 3 bases at J, with 9 bases between the two ends. CDR1 is SEHNR, CDR2 FQNEAQ, per germline (reference sequence). CDR3 length: 13 amino acids. The CDR3 DNA is TGTGCCAGCAGCTTCGACTACCGCTACGAGCAGTACTTC. The encoded protein is CASSFDYRYEQYF.

This clonotype showed up many times. Within a library made for alpha chains, this beta chain is off target, and its count is uninformative. The rearrangement joins TRBV29-1 to TRBJ2-2; D is ambiguous. Germline CDR1 and CDR2: SQVTM and ANQGSEA. The V gene lost 4 bases and the J gene lost 3 bases, with 9 bases spanning the gap. The CDR3 spans 13 residues. This CDR3 reads CSVVAVDTGELFF. The CDR3 DNA follows: TGCAGCGTTGTTGCGGTGGACACCGGGGAGCTGTTTTTT.

This clonotype was counted at least ten times. The library was prepared for alpha chains; this beta chain is a stray read, so its frequency means little. J is TRBJ1-4 and V is TRBV20-1, with D unresolved. Germline CDR1 DFQATT, CDR2 SNEGSKA (reference sequence). CDR3 length: 15 residues. V lost 2 bases to trimming and J lost 3 bases, with 13 bases between them. CDR3 bases: TGCAGTGCTAGAACCCCAAAAGACTCTAATGAAAAACTGTTTTTT. Its protein is CSARTPKDSNEKLFF.

This clonotype was recorded many times. This beta chain is off target for a library built for alpha chains, so its abundance means little. The rearrangement uses TRBV5-1 and TRBJ2-7; 9 positions match TRBD1. V was pared by 4 bases and J by 5 bases, with 10 bases of the junction left unmatched. This CDR3 has 15 residues. The germline gives CDR1 SGHRS, CDR2 YFSETQ. The CDR3 is CASSIHPGQGDEQYF. Written as DNA, the CDR3 is TGCGCCAGCAGCATCCACCCGGGACAGGGAGACGAGCAGTACTTC. The whole variable domain, filled in from reference TRBV5-1 and TRBJ2-7, reads KAGVTQTPRYLIKTRGQQVTLSCSPISGHRSVSWYQQTPGQGLQFLFEYFSETQRNKGNFPGRFSGRQFSNSRSEMNVSTLELGDSALYLCASSIHPGQGDEQYFGPGTRLTVT.

This clonotype occurred many times. This beta chain is an unintended read in a library built for alpha chains; its size means little. The V call is TRBV20-1, the J call TRBJ2-3, with D perhaps matching TRBD2 (6 bases). Trimming stripped 5 bases from V and 4 bases from J, with 16 bases between. The CDR3 sequence is 14 residues long. Germline loops: CDR1 DFQATT, CDR2 SNEGSKA (reference sequence). CDR3 sequence reads: CSAFLWRGPDTQYF. CDR3 in DNA: TGCAGTGCTTTTCTTTGGAGGGGCCCAGATACGCAGTATTTT.

This clonotype was seen ten or more times. This beta chain is a stray read from a library made for alpha chains; its abundance is not meaningful. This chain uses TRBV7-3 with TRBJ2-3, with TRBD2 matching 10 bases. Germline CDR1 SGHTA, CDR2 FQGTGA. CDR3 size: 16 residues. The junction had 6 bases not matched to a gene; V was cut back by 0 bases and J by 6 bases. In DNA form, the CDR3 reads TGTGCCAGCAGCTTAACACTAGCGGGGTCCGGGGATACGCAGTATTTT. This codes for CASSLTLAGSGDTQYF.

In its sample, this clonotype was seen many times. The library was designed around alpha chains, so this beta chain is a stray read whose abundance carries little weight. J is TRBJ2-2 and V is TRBV11-2, with D uncertain. Germline CDR1 SGHAT, CDR2 FQNNGV. V gave up 7 bases and J gave up 0 bases, with 9 bases separating them. The CDR3 loop spans 14 amino acids. The CDR3 nucleotides read TGTGCCAGCAAACCGCGAACGAACACCGGGGAGCTGTTTTTT. Its protein product is CASKPRTNTGELFF.

By share of the sample, this clonotype is medium-sized. Little can be read into the size of this beta chain, an off-target read in a library designed for alpha chains. The chain employs TRBV28 and TRBJ2-7, with a tentative D call TRBD2 (5 bases). Trimming stripped 4 bases from V and 3 bases from J, with 13 bases between. From germline, CDR1 is MDHEN and CDR2 SYDVKM. The CDR3 consists of 14 residues. The DNA for the CDR3 is TGTGCCAGCAGTTCTCTCGGAGGAGACTACGAGCAGTACTTC. This gives the protein CASSSLGGDYEQYF.

Relative to its sample, this clonotype is medium-sized. The library was prepared for alpha chains; this beta chain is a stray read, so its frequency means little. The chain recombines TRBV11-1 with TRBJ2-1; TRBD1 or TRBD2 may be the D gene (6 bases each). This CDR3 spans 15 amino acids. The V gene's germline CDR1 is SGHAT and CDR2 FQDESV (reference sequence). Trimming took off 2 bases at V and 5 bases at J, with 13 bases between the two ends. The CDR3 region has the DNA TGTGCCAGCAGCTTAACTGGGGGGCTAAACAATGAGCAGTTCTTC. Translation gives CASSLTGGLNNEQFF.

At least ten counts were recorded for this clonotype. This beta chain is an unintended read in a library built for alpha chains; its size means little. V is TRBV6-1 and J is TRBJ1-6; D might be TRBD1 (6 bases). Trimming left V 4 bases short and J 3 bases short, with 16 bases between. Germline loops: CDR1 MNHNS, CDR2 SASEGT. CDR3 length: 17 residues. The CDR3 nucleotides are TGTGCCAGCAGTGGGCGACAGGTCGAATACTATAATTCACCCCTCCACTTT. As protein: CASSGRQVEYYNSPLHF.

This clonotype was detected ten times or more. The library was built for alpha chains, so this beta chain is an off-target read and its size means little. The gene calls are TRBV7-3 and TRBJ2-1; D is unclear. V was pared by 5 bases and J by 0 bases, with 11 bases between. CDR3 length: 15 amino acids. Germline CDR1 and CDR2: SGHTA and FQGTGA. This CDR3 reads CASSPSPNSYNEQFF. The CDR3 nucleotides are TGTGCCAGCAGCCCCAGCCCCAACTCCTACAATGAGCAGTTCTTC.

Relative to its sample, this clonotype is medium-sized. The library was built for alpha chains, so this beta chain is an off-target read and its size means little. The chain has TRBV20-1 and TRBJ1-1, with unresolved D. CDR3 length equals 12 residues. V was pared by 0 bases and J by 1 base, with 3 bases between. Germline CDR1 and CDR2: DFQATT and SNEGSKA (reference sequence). The CDR3 nucleotides read TGCAGTGCTAGAGATCAGAACACTGAAGCTTTCTTT. Protein sequence: CSARDQNTEAFF.